The 18 T cell receptor beta chains presented below share a single source sample, sequenced in a study of technical replicates of blood from several donors. Sequencing was performed with immunoSEQ multiplex PCR; in TCRdb, only in-frame clones are kept and a portion is missing. Of tens of thousands of clones listed, 88% are singletons. The sample was PBMCs. The source of these receptors is a human donor in good health. Some clones in this sample may be carry-over from other donors' samples.

The chain carries TRBV6-5 and TRBJ1-5, with D tentatively TRBD1 (5 bases). The V end lost 5 bases, the J end lost 4 bases, and 15 bases lay between the germline ends. The CDR3 consists of 15 residues. Germline-derived CDR1 and CDR2 are MNHEY and SVGAGI. Here the CDR3 DNA reads TGTGCCAGCAGTGTCCGGGGGGACTCGAATCAGCCCCAGCATTTT. Its protein product is CASSVRGDSNQPQHF.

Only a few counts were recorded for this clone. The chain employs TRBV4-1 and TRBJ2-1, with D tentatively TRBD2 (7 bases). The germline V gene encodes CDR1 MGHRA and CDR2 YSYEKL. V was clipped by 1 base and J by 1 base, with 14 bases between them. This CDR3 has 17 residues. This CDR3 is CASSQVGRGPSYNEQFF. CDR3 sequence (DNA): TGCGCCAGCAGCCAAGTGGGGCGGGGGCCTTCCTACAATGAGCAGTTCTTC.

This chain uses TRBV2 with TRBJ2-7, with TRBD2 matching 9 bases. Germline loops: CDR1 SNHLY, CDR2 FYNNEI. V lost 0 bases, J lost 3 bases, and 9 bases stayed unmatched. The CDR3 extends over 17 amino acids. CDR3: CASSEAVNERGVYEQYF. The CDR3 DNA is TGTGCCAGCAGTGAAGCGGTAAATGAGCGGGGGGTCTACGAGCAGTACTTC. The full variable domain, completed using reference TRBV2 and TRBJ2-7, is EPEVTQTPSHQVTQMGQEVILRCVPISNHLYFYWYRQILGQKVEFLVSFYNNEISEKSEIFDDQFSVERPDGSNFTLKIRSTKLEDSAMYFCASSEAVNERGVYEQYFGPGTRLTVT.

The chain is built from TRBV6-5 and TRBJ2-7; D ambiguous. This CDR3 is 13 amino acids long. CDR1 MNHEY and CDR2 SVGAGI come from the germline V gene. With 7 bases removed from V and 4 bases from J, the gap between germline ends came to 14 bases. The CDR3 loop reads CASTKSPRYEQYF. DNA for the CDR3: TGTGCCAGCACCAAGTCGCCTCGGTACGAGCAGTACTTC.

The chain is built from TRBV11-2 and TRBJ1-3; D remains unclear. Looked up from germline, CDR1 is SGHAT and CDR2 is FQNNGV. This CDR3 is built from 14 residues. Trimming shortened V by 2 bases and J by 4 bases, and 9 bases separated the two germline ends. The CDR3 region is CASSLISPGNTIYF. In DNA, the CDR3 is TGTGCCAGCAGCTTAATATCCCCGGGAAACACCATATATTTT.

The rearrangement uses TRBV18 and TRBJ1-1, with a possible D match to TRBD1 (6 bases). Trimming took 6 bases from V and 0 from J, leaving 23 bases between them. From germline, CDR1 is KGHSH and CDR2 LQKENI. The CDR3 length is 18 residues. This chain's CDR3 is CASSPGQLRGGMNTEAFF. CDR3 bases: TGTGCCAGCTCTCCTGGACAGCTTCGAGGAGGAATGAACACTGAAGCTTTCTTT.

The chain couples TRBV2 to TRBJ1-6; 9 nucleotides line up with TRBD1. The CDR3 sequence is 14 residues long. Germline lookup yields CDR1 SNHLY and CDR2 FYNNEI. Trimming took 4 bases from V and 7 from J; bases not matched to a gene: 2. CDR3 DNA: TGTGCCAGCAGTGCCGGGACAGGGAATTCACCCCTCCACTTT. Its protein is CASSAGTGNSPLHF.

The genes are TRBV5-6 and TRBJ1-6; perhaps TRBD1 as D (6 bases). Deletions cut 3 bases from V and 6 bases from J, with 16 bases between. Germline V lookup: CDR1 SGHDT, CDR2 YYEEEE. This CDR3 has 16 amino acids. CDR3 residues: CASSSLAGGLNSPLHF. CDR3 DNA: TGTGCCAGCAGCTCGCTCGCGGGGGGGCTTAATTCACCCCTCCACTTT.

J is TRBJ2-2 and V is TRBV4-2; perhaps TRBD2 as D (6 bases). V was clipped by 1 base and J by 1 base, with 10 bases between them. In germline, CDR1 is LGHNA, CDR2 YNFKEQ. The CDR3 sequence is 16 residues long. CDR3 in amino acids: CASSQGGSGNTGELFF. The CDR3 DNA sequence: TGTGCCAGCAGCCAAGGGGGTAGCGGGAACACCGGGGAGCTGTTTTTT.

This sequence joins TRBV6-6 and TRBJ2-1, with D possibly being TRBD1 (6 bases). The CDR3 sequence is 16 residues long. V was trimmed by 6 bases and J by 3 bases, leaving 18 bases between them. Germline CDR1 reads MNHNY; CDR2 reads SVGAGI (reference sequence). The DNA of the CDR3 is TGTGCCAGCAGCGCCAACCAACAGGGTTTCTACAATGAGCAGTTCTTC. Its translation is CASSANQQGFYNEQFF.

The chain uses TRBV10-3 and TRBJ2-7; TRBD2 aligns across 11 bases. Germline CDR1 reads ENHRY; CDR2 reads SYGVKD. CDR3 length equals 17 residues. With 4 bases clipped from V and 0 bases from J, the junction kept 8 bases outside the gene matches. The CDR3 spells CAISGGLADQSSYEQYF. In DNA form, the CDR3 reads TGTGCCATCAGTGGGGGACTAGCGGACCAGAGCTCCTACGAGCAGTACTTC.

This clone was recorded only once. V usage is TRBV30 and J usage is TRBJ2-1; D perhaps matches TRBD1 (5 bases). Trimming stripped 1 base from V and 2 bases from J, with 15 bases between. Germline V lookup: CDR1 GTSNPN, CDR2 SVGIG (reference sequence). This CDR3 spans 16 amino acids. The CDR3 nucleotides are TGTGCCTGGAGTGACCCAACCAGGGTCCCCTACAATGAGCAGTTCTTC. Residues: CAWSDPTRVPYNEQFF.

The CDR3 DNA sequence: TGTGCCAGCACCAATAGCGGGAGGGCCTTCGACGAGCAGTACTTC. This encodes CASTNSGRAFDEQYF. The chain uses TRBV6-5 and TRBJ2-7, with 11 bases aligning to TRBD2. The trim removed 7 bases at V and 5 bases at J, leaving 10 bases unmatched. CDR3 size: 15 residues. CDR1 is MNHEY, CDR2 SVGAGI, per germline.

The V gene is TRBV29-1, the J gene TRBJ2-3; D remains unclear. Trimming took off 1 base at V and 8 bases at J, with 7 bases between the two ends. CDR3 size: 11 residues. CDR1 and CDR2 (germline): SQVTM, ANQGSEA. The CDR3 DNA follows: TGCAGCGTTGAAGGGAGAAGTACGCAGTATTTT. This translates into CSVEGRSTQYF.

The rearrangement uses TRBV15 and TRBJ2-1, with D hard to call. Trimming pared 3 bases from V and 8 bases from J, leaving 11 bases between. Germline CDR1 and CDR2: LNHNV and YYDKDF (reference sequence). The CDR3 is 13 residues long. As DNA, the CDR3 is TGTGCCACCAGCAGCTCAGGAAGTCATGAGCAGTTCTTC. Its translation is CATSSSGSHEQFF.

This rearrangement joins TRBV19 to TRBJ1-5, with D possibly TRBD1 on 5 matching bases. V dropped 4 bases and J dropped 1 base, with 8 bases sitting between them. The CDR3 is 14 residues long. From germline, CDR1 is LNHDA and CDR2 SQIVND (reference sequence). In nucleotides, the CDR3 is TGTGCCAGTAGTAGGTCAGGGAGCAATCAGCCCCAGCATTTT. Protein: CASSRSGSNQPQHF.

V and J are TRBV18 and TRBJ1-1, with D tentatively TRBD1 (5 bases). CDR1 is KGHSH, CDR2 LQKENI, per germline. The CDR3 has 16 amino acids. V was trimmed by 1 base and J by 0 bases, leaving 12 bases between them. The CDR3 DNA sequence: TGTGCCAGCTCACCACGGCAGGGTGGCATGAACACTGAAGCTTTCTTT. This codes for CASSPRQGGMNTEAFF.

With regard to this clone: The sample contains more than one DNA sequence encoding this CDR3. The chain recombines TRBV4-3 with TRBJ2-7; D is perhaps TRBD1 (6 bases). The V end was cut by 0 bases, the J end by 3 bases, with 9 bases between. The CDR3 runs to 14 residues. Germline V gene lookup returns CDR1 LGHNA and CDR2 YSLEER. CDR3 coding DNA: TGCGCCAGCAGCCAAGACAGGGGCTTCTACGAGCAGTACTTC. Protein product: CASSQDRGFYEQYF.